The rows below give T cell receptor beta chains drawn from one sample of a study of Graves' ophthalmopathy and Graves' hyperthyroidism. TCRdb called the multiplex PCR reads again in MiXCR, with one record for every CDR3 protein. The sample comprises about 620,000 distinct CDR3 sequences, 22% of which are singletons, and roughly 6.9% rests with the top ten. Sequencing used peripheral blood. Receptor source: a woman aged 18-29 years with stable Graves' hyperthyroidism. Some clones in this sample may be carry-over from other donors' samples. CDR3s include the opening cysteine and the closing phenylalanine or tryptophan. Each record gives: CDR3 DNA, CDR3 protein, D gene, V gene, J gene, clone size. The D gene is left open where the match is weak. A row's size may be missing; if present it is once, few, many or a size class.

TGTGCCAGCACCAAACGAGGGACCAACTACGAGCAGTACTTC,CASTKRGTNYEQYF,NA,TRBV6-2/TRBV6-3,TRBJ2-7,many
TGTGCCAGCGGCCCGCGCGAGCAGTACTTC,CASGPREQYF,NA,TRBV2,TRBJ2-7,many
TGCAGTGCAAGTGCCCCAGTAAGCTCCTACGAGCAGTACTTC,CSASAPVSSYEQYF,NA,TRBV20-1,TRBJ2-7,many
TGTGCCAGTCGGAGGGGGCGTCAAGAGACCCAGTACTTC,CASRRGRQETQYF,NA,TRBV28,TRBJ2-5,many
TGTGCCAGCAGTTTATGGGATGAGGGGGAGGGCCAAGGAAGCGAGCAGTACTTC,CASSLWDEGEGQGSEQYF,NA,TRBV27,TRBJ2-7,many
TGTGCCAGCAGTCCCTTGGACAGGGGTGGCTACACCTTC,CASSPLDRGGYTF,TRBD1,TRBV12-3/TRBV12-4,TRBJ1-2,many
TGTGCCAGCAGTTTTTATGGGACATCGAACACCGGGGAGCTGTTTTTT,CASSFYGTSNTGELFF,NA,TRBV12-3/TRBV12-4,TRBJ2-2,NA
TGCAGTGCTAGTTGGGACGCAGGTTTCGAGCAGTACTTC,CSASWDAGFEQYF,NA,TRBV20-1,TRBJ2-7,many
TGCAGTGCCCTCCCCGGGGCCCTAAGCGAGCAGTACTTC,CSALPGALSEQYF,NA,TRBV20-1,TRBJ2-7,many
TGTGCCATCACCTTGGACAGGAACACTGAAGCTTTCTTT,CAITLDRNTEAFF,NA,TRBV10-3,TRBJ1-1,many
TGCAGCGGCAAGACCGGAGCCGGGGAGCTGTTTTTT,CSGKTGAGELFF,NA,TRBV29-1,TRBJ2-2,many
TGCAGTGCTAGTGGGGACAGGGGGTTTAGCATTAAGTACTTC,CSASGDRGFSIKYF,TRBD1,TRBV20-1,TRBJ2-4,NA
TGTGCCAGCAGTGATGGGAGAAGGGGTGAGACCCAGTACTTC,CASSDGRRGETQYF,NA,TRBV6-1,TRBJ2-5,NA
TGTGCCACCACAGCCGAACGGGGAGAGACCCAGTACTTC,CATTAERGETQYF,NA,TRBV2,TRBJ2-5,few
TGTGCCAGCAGTCTGTGGAGGGGGTACACCGGGGAGCTGTTTTTT,CASSLWRGYTGELFF,NA,TRBV12-3/TRBV12-4,TRBJ2-2,many
TGCAGCGTTGAAGATCCCGGGTACGAGCAGTACTTC,CSVEDPGYEQYF,NA,TRBV29-1,TRBJ2-7,many
TGTGCCACCAGCCTCCGGAGGACCTACGAGCAGTACTTC,CATSLRRTYEQYF,NA,TRBV15,TRBJ2-7,many
TGTGCCAGCAGTTACTCGAAAAGGGGGTCGGAGACCCAGTACTTC,CASSYSKRGSETQYF,NA,TRBV6-5,TRBJ2-5,NA
TGTGCCAGCAGTGAGTGGGGACCCGGGGAGACCCAGTACTTC,CASSEWGPGETQYF,NA,TRBV12-3/TRBV12-4,TRBJ2-5,NA
TGTGCCTGGAAGGAGGCCGGGGAGCTGTTTTTT,CAWKEAGELFF,NA,TRBV30,TRBJ2-2,few
TGCGCCAGCAGCTTCGGACCGGCCCAACCTGGGGGCTACACCTTC,CASSFGPAQPGGYTF,NA,TRBV5-1,TRBJ1-2,many
TGTGCCAGCAGCTTATCCAGGGTTAATTCACCCCTCCACTTT,CASSLSRVNSPLHF,NA,TRBV11-1,TRBJ1-6,few
TGTGCCAGCAGCCGGACTATCTACTACGAGCAGTACTTC,CASSRTIYYEQYF,NA,TRBV12-3/TRBV12-4,TRBJ2-7,NA
TGTGCCAGCTCACCAATGAGGTACTACACCGGGGAGCTGTTTTTT,CASSPMRYYTGELFF,NA,TRBV18,TRBJ2-2,NA
TGTGCCAGCAGTTCCGGGGCAGGGCATAGCCAGCCCCAGCATTTT,CASSSGAGHSQPQHF,NA,TRBV28,TRBJ1-5,many
TGCAGTGCTAACTTAGAGTATGGGGGGGCTCGGCAGCCCCAGCATTTT,CSANLEYGGARQPQHF,NA,TRBV20-1,TRBJ1-5,many
TGTGCCAGCAGTCAAACGGGACTCTCCTACGAGCAGTACTTC,CASSQTGLSYEQYF,NA,TRBV6-1,TRBJ2-7,NA
TGTGCCAGCAGTGAACGGCAGGTACAGTCCTACGAGCAGTACTTC,CASSERQVQSYEQYF,NA,TRBV2,TRBJ2-7,many
TGCAGTGCCTCCGGGGCGGCCCGGAGGGGAGGCGAGCAGTACTTC,CSASGAARRGGEQYF,NA,TRBV20-1,TRBJ2-7,few
TGCAGCGTTGAAGATCTAGTAGGCTATGGCTACACCTTC,CSVEDLVGYGYTF,NA,TRBV29-1,TRBJ1-2,many
TGTGCCAGCGAGGGGACGGGGGCCAGCAACACTGAAGCTTTCTTT,CASEGTGASNTEAFF,NA,TRBV6-1,TRBJ1-1,many
TGTGCCAGCAGTCAGCACGGGAGGTACGAGCAGTACTTC,CASSQHGRYEQYF,TRBD2,TRBV12-3/TRBV12-4,TRBJ2-7,NA
TGTGCCACCAGCTCGGACAGGGTGGTTGAAGCTTTCTTT,CATSSDRVVEAFF,TRBD1,TRBV15,TRBJ1-1,many
TGTGCCAGCAGTTTCGAGAGGGGAGGAACTTTCTTT,CASSFERGGTFF,NA,TRBV6-5,TRBJ1-1,NA
TGTGCCAGCGCAAGACAGGGAGGAACCGGGGAGCTGTTTTTT,CASARQGGTGELFF,NA,TRBV3-1,TRBJ2-2,NA
TGTGCCAGTAGACTTGCGGGACAGGGGGCTTACGAGCAGTACTTC,CASRLAGQGAYEQYF,TRBD1,TRBV19,TRBJ2-7,many
TGTGCCAGCAGCGCCTGGGGTCCAGCGGAGACCCAGTACTTC,CASSAWGPAETQYF,NA,TRBV27,TRBJ2-5,NA
TGTGCCAGCTGTCCGGGACGGAGAAACACTGAAGCTTTCTTT,CASCPGRRNTEAFF,NA,TRBV28,TRBJ1-1,NA
TGTGCCAGCTGCCAGGCCATGAACACTGAAGCTTTCTTT,CASCQAMNTEAFF,NA,TRBV14,TRBJ1-1,many
TGCGCCAGCAGCCAAGATCGGGCCGGTTTTCAGCCCCAGCATTTT,CASSQDRAGFQPQHF,NA,TRBV4-1,TRBJ1-5,many
TGTGCCACCAGCCCGGGCCGTTATAGCAATCAGCCCCAGCATTTT,CATSPGRYSNQPQHF,NA,TRBV24-1,TRBJ1-5,NA
TGCGCCAGCAGCCACCCGGGGCGTCGAACCTACGAGCAGTACTTC,CASSHPGRRTYEQYF,NA,TRBV4-3,TRBJ2-7,NA
TGCAGTGCTAGAGACCTCCGGCCAACCTGGGAGCAGTACTTC,CSARDLRPTWEQYF,NA,TRBV20-1,TRBJ2-7,many
TGTGCCAGCAGCGCGGGGACAGGGTGGAATCAGCCCCAGCATTTT,CASSAGTGWNQPQHF,TRBD1,TRBV7-6,TRBJ1-5,many
TGTGCCAGCAAGTGGTATGTGGCAGGTTCCACCGGGGAGCTGTTTTTT,CASKWYVAGSTGELFF,NA,TRBV6-1,TRBJ2-2,NA
TGCAGTGCTAGAGAGGACAGCTTCTCCTACGAGCAGTACTTC,CSAREDSFSYEQYF,NA,TRBV20-1,TRBJ2-7,many
TGCGCCAGCAGCGTGCCGGGGGGGCCAGATACGCAGTATTTT,CASSVPGGPDTQYF,TRBD2,TRBV5-1,TRBJ2-3,NA
TGCGCCAGCAGCTTAAGGACAGGGGCGGACGCGAGAAGTCACTACGAGCAGTACTTC,CASSLRTGADARSHYEQYF,TRBD1,TRBV5-1,TRBJ2-7,many
TGTGCCAGCAGCTTAGTGAGTGACGGGAGCTACGTTATCGGTGAGACCCAGTACTTC,CASSLVSDGSYVIGETQYF,NA,TRBV7-8,TRBJ2-5,many
TGTGCCAGCAGTTCTACCACATGGGACGAGCAGTACTTC,CASSSTTWDEQYF,NA,TRBV12-3/TRBV12-4,TRBJ2-7,many
TGCGCCAGCAGCCCCCCCGGTAAATTCTACGAGCAGTACTTC,CASSPPGKFYEQYF,NA,TRBV4-1,TRBJ2-7,NA
TGTGCCAGCCTAAGTCGCCGGGGCACTGAAGCTTTCTTT,CASLSRRGTEAFF,NA,TRBV7-3,TRBJ1-1,NA
TGCAGCGTTGAGGGGGGATCGGGGCCCGGCGGGGAGCTGTTTTTT,CSVEGGSGPGGELFF,NA,TRBV29-1,TRBJ2-2,NA
TGTGCCTGGAGTGGTGGATACCTGAGGCTCTCTGGGGCCAACGTCCTGACTTTC,CAWSGGYLRLSGANVLTF,NA,TRBV30,TRBJ2-6,NA